This T cell receptor (beta chain) was retrieved from a study of blood T cell repertoires in COVID-19. The protocol was immunoSEQ multiplex PCR, while the TCRdb copy is restricted to in-frame clones and leaves out a portion. The sample lists 200,000 to 250,000 clones, around 87% occurring once. This CDR3 contains 14 residues. CDR1 and CDR2 from the germline V gene are SEHNR and FQNEAQ (reference sequence). V lost 1 base to trimming and J lost 8 bases, with 12 bases between them. Cohorts were based on clinical histories the participants reported. The source is a woman in her forties or fifties who had recovered from COVID-19. The chain employs TRBV7-9 and TRBJ1-5, with a tentative D call TRBD1 (5 bases). The material sequenced was PBMCs or T cells enriched from blood (not recorded which). The CDR3: CASSLGGGIEPQHF. As DNA, the CDR3 is TGTGCCAGCAGCTTAGGGGGGGGTATTGAGCCCCAGCATTTT.